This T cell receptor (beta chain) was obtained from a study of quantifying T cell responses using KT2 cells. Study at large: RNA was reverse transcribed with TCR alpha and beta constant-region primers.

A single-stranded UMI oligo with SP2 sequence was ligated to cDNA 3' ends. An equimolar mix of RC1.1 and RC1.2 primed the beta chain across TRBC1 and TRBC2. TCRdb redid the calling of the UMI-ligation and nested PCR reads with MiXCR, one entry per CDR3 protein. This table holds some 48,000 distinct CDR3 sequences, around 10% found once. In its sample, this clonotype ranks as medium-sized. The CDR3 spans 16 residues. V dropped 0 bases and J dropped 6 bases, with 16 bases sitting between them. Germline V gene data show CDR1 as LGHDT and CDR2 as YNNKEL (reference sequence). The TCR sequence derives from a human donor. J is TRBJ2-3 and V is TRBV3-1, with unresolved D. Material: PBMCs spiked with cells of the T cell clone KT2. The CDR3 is CASSQERVDLRDTQYF. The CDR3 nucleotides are TGTGCCAGCAGCCAAGAACGGGTAGATCTTCGGGATACGCAGTATTTT.